This entry describes one T cell receptor beta chain. Clones were read by immunoSEQ multiplex PCR, and TCRdb kept only the in-frame ones, dropping some. The sample includes approximately 300,000 clones, about 93% seen only once; the top ten take 6.5% to 8%. These data are taken from a study of blood T cell repertoires in COVID-19. The receptor was isolated from a woman aged 25 to 39 with COVID-19, enrolled during active disease. Sequences were obtained from peripheral blood.

The CDR3 protein is CASSPLGGGGYTF. Here the CDR3 DNA reads TGTGCCAGCAGCCCCCTGGGAGGCGGGGGCTACACCTTC. The V call is TRBV5-4, the J call TRBJ1-2; D not certain. This CDR3 spans 13 amino acids. The V gene lost 4 bases and the J gene lost 8 bases, with 15 bases spanning the gap. CDR1 SGHNT and CDR2 YYREEE come from the germline V gene (reference sequence).